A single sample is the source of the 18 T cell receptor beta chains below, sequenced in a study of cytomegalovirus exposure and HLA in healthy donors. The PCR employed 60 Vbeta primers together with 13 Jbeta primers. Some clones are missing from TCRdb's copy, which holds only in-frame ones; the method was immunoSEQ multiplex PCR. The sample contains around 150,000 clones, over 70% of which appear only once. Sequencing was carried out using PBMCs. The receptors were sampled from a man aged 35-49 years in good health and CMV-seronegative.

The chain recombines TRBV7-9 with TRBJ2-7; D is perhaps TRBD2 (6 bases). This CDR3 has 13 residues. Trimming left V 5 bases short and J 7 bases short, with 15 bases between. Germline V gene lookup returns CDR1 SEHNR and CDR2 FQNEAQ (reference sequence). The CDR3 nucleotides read TGTGCCAGCAGCAAACGGGACTCGGGGGAGCAGTACTTC. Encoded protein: CASSKRDSGEQYF.

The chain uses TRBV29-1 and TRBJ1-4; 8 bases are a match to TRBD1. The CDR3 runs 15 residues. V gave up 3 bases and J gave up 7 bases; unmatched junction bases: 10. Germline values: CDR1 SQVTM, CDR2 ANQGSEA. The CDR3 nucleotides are TGCAGCGTTGATACGGGACAGGCCCGGGGTGAAAAACTGTTTTTT. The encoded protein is CSVDTGQARGEKLFF.

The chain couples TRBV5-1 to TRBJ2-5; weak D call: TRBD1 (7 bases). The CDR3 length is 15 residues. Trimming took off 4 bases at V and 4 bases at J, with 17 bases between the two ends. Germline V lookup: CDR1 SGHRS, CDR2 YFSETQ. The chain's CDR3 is CASSPRQGGGETQYF. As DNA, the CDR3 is TGCGCCAGCAGCCCACGGCAGGGGGGCGGAGAGACCCAGTACTTC.

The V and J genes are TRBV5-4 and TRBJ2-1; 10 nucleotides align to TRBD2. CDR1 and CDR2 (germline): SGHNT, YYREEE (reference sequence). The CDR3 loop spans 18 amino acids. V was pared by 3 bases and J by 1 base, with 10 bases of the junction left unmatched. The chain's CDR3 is CASSSPSGGLLSYNEQFF. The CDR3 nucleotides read TGTGCCAGCAGCTCACCTAGCGGGGGTCTATTATCCTACAATGAGCAGTTCTTC. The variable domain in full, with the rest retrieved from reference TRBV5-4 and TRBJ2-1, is ETGVTQSPTHLIKTRGQQVTLRCSSQSGHNTVSWYQQALGQGPQFIFQYYREEENGRGNFPPRFSGLQFPNYSSELNVNALELDDSALYLCASSSPSGGLLSYNEQFFGPGTRLTVL.

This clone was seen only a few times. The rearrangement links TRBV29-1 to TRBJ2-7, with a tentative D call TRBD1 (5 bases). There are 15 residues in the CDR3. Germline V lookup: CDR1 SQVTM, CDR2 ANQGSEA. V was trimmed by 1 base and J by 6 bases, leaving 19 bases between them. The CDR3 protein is CSVEGQGHLLGEQYF. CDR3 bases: TGCAGCGTTGAAGGGCAGGGCCACCTTCTAGGCGAGCAGTACTTC.

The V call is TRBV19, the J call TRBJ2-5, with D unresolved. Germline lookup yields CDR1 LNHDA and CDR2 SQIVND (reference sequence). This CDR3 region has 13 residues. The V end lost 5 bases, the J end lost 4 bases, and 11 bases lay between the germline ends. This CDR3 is CASSPRRVETQYF. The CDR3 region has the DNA TGTGCCAGTAGTCCCCGGAGAGTAGAGACCCAGTACTTC. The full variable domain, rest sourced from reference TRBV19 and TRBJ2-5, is DGGITQSPKYLFRKEGQNVTLSCEQNLNHDAMYWYRQDPGQGLRLIYYSQIVNDFQKGDIAEGYSVSREKKESFPLTVTSAQKNPTAFYLCASSPRRVETQYFGPGTRLLVL.

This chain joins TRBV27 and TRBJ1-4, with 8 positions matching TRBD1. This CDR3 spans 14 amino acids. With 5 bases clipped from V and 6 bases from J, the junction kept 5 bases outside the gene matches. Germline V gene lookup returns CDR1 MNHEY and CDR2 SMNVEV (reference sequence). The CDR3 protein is CASSPWTGYEKLFF. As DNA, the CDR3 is TGTGCCAGCAGTCCCTGGACAGGGTATGAAAAACTGTTTTTT.

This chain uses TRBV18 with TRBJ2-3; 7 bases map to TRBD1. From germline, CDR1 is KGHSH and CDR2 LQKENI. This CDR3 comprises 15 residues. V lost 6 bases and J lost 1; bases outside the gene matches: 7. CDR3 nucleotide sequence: TGTGCCAGCTCCCCAGGAACAGGGGGCACAGATACGCAGTATTTT. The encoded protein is CASSPGTGGTDTQYF.

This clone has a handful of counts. Written as DNA, the CDR3 is TGCGCCAGCAGCCGACAGTTCCTTAATGAAAAACTGTTTTTT. It yields the protein CASSRQFLNEKLFF. The gene calls are TRBV5-1 and TRBJ1-4; D perhaps matches TRBD1 (5 bases). The germline V and J ends were trimmed by 4 bases and 4 bases, with 11 bases remaining between them. CDR3 length: 14 residues. Germline CDR1 is SGHRS and CDR2 is YFSETQ. Full variable domain (missing parts from reference TRBV5-1 and TRBJ1-4): KAGVTQTPRYLIKTRGQQVTLSCSPISGHRSVSWYQQTPGQGLQFLFEYFSETQRNKGNFPGRFSGRQFSNSRSEMNVSTLELGDSALYLCASSRQFLNEKLFFGSGTQLSVL.

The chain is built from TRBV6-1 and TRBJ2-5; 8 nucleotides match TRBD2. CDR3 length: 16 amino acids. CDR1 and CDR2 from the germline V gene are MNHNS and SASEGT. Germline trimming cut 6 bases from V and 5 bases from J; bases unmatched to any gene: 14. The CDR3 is CASSETSGSIIETQYF. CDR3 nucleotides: TGTGCCAGCAGCGAAACTAGCGGATCCATCATCGAGACCCAGTACTTC.

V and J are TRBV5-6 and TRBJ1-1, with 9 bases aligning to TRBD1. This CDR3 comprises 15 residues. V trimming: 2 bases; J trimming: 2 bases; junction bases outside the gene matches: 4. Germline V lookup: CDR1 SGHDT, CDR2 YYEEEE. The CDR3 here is CASSFTGGDNTEAFF. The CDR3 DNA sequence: TGTGCCAGCAGCTTCACAGGGGGCGATAACACTGAAGCTTTCTTT.

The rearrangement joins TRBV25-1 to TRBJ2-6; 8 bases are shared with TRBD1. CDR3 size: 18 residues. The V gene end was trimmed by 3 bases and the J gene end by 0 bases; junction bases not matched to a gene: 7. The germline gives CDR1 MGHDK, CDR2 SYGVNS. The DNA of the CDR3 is TGTGCCAGCAGTGAGGCGGGCAGGGGGCCCTCTGGGGCCAACGTCCTGACTTTC. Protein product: CASSEAGRGPSGANVLTF.

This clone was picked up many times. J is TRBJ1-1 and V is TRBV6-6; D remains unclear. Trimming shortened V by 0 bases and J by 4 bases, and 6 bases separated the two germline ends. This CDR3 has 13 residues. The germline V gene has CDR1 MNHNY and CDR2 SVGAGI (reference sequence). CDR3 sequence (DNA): TGTGCCAGCAGTTACTCACAGACCACTGAAGCTTTCTTT. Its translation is CASSYSQTTEAFF.

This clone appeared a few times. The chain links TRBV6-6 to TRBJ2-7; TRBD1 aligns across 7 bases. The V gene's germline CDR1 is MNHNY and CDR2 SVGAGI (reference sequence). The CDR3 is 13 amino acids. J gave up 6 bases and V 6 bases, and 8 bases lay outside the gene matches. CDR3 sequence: CASSWDSEGEQYF. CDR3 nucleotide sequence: TGTGCCAGCAGCTGGGACAGTGAGGGCGAGCAGTACTTC.

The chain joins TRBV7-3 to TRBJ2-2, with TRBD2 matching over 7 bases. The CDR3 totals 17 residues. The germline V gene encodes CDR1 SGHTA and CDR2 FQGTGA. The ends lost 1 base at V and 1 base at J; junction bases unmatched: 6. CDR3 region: CASSLNGGGLNTGELFF. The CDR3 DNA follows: TGTGCCAGCAGCTTAAATGGGGGGGGACTGAACACCGGGGAGCTGTTTTTT.

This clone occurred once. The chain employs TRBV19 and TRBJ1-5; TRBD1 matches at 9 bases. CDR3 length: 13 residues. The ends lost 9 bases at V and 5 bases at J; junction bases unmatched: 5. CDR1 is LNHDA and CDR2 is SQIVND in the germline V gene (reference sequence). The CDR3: CASRDREDQPQHF. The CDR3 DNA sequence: TGTGCCAGCCGGGACAGGGAGGATCAGCCCCAGCATTTT.

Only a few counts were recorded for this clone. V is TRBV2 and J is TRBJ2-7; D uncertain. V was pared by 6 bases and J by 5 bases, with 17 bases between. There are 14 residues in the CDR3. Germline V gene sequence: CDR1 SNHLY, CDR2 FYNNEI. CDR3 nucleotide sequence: TGTGCCAGCAGCGGCGATGGGCCACGCCACGAGCAGTACTTC. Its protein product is CASSGDGPRHEQYF.

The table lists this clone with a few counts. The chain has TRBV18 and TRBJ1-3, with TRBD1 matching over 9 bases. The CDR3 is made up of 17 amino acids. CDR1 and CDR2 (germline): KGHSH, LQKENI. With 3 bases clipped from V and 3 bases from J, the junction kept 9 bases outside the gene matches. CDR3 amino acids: CASSPYSTGGGGNTIYF. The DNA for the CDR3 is TGTGCCAGCTCACCCTACTCCACAGGGGGCGGTGGAAACACCATATATTTT.